These 30 T cell receptor beta chains originate from one sample sequenced in a study of T cells in Graves' hyperthyroidism and ophthalmopathy. Researchers amplified the TCR beta CDR3 regions from RNA transcripts. The TCR CDR3 first-round RT-PCR relied on the HTBI primer set. Each CDR3 protein is one row after TCRdb ran MiXCR on the multiplex PCR reads. The profile shows about 540,000 distinct CDR3 sequences, around 46% of them singletons. The specimen was peripheral blood or thyroid tissue (not recorded which). Receptors originate from a woman under 30 with Graves' hyperthyroidism.

This clonotype was counted at least ten times. The chain joins TRBV5-1 to TRBJ2-7; TRBD2 matches 7 bases. Germline V gene lookup returns CDR1 SGHRS and CDR2 YFSETQ. This CDR3 is 14 amino acids long. J was trimmed by 4 bases and V by 1 base; bases with no gene match: 5. CDR3 DNA sequence: TGCGCCAGCAGCTTGAGTAGCGGGCCATACGAGCAGTACTTC. Encoded protein: CASSLSSGPYEQYF.

This chain joins TRBV29-1 and TRBJ2-2; D ambiguous. V was shortened by 1 base and J by 8 bases, with 11 bases between the two germline ends. This CDR3 is 13 amino acids long. Per germline, CDR1 SQVTM and CDR2 ANQGSEA. The CDR3 loop is CSVEVADSGELFF. The CDR3 DNA sequence: TGCAGCGTTGAAGTAGCCGACTCTGGGGAGCTGTTTTTT.

There are many counts of this clonotype. This chain connects TRBV7-3 to TRBJ2-3; no reliable D call. V shed 5 bases and J shed 3 bases, with 12 bases lying between them. This CDR3 is built from 14 residues. Germline-derived CDR1 and CDR2 are SGHTA and FQGTGA. CDR3 loop: CASSLGPRTDTQYF. The CDR3 nucleotides are TGTGCCAGCAGCCTCGGACCGAGAACAGATACGCAGTATTTT.

In its sample, this clonotype was seen many times. This rearrangement joins TRBV20-1 to TRBJ1-1; D gene uncertain. Germline CDR1 is DFQATT and CDR2 is SNEGSKA (reference sequence). This CDR3 has 14 amino acids. V lost 0 bases, J lost 1 base, and 9 bases lay in between. The CDR3 sequence is CSARDKNWNTEAFF. In nucleotides, the CDR3 is TGCAGTGCTAGAGACAAGAACTGGAACACTGAAGCTTTCTTT.

V gene TRBV7-2 combines with J gene TRBJ2-4, with 8 bases aligning to TRBD2. The CDR3 spans 16 residues. Per germline, CDR1 SGHTA and CDR2 FQGNSA. The ends lost 5 bases at V and 0 bases at J; junction bases unmatched: 6. CDR3 protein: CASSPPAGGAKNIQYF. The CDR3 coding sequence is TGTGCCAGCAGCCCACCCGCGGGGGGAGCCAAAAACATTCAGTACTTC.

In its sample, this clonotype was seen many times. The chain combines TRBV24-1 with TRBJ2-5; TRBD1 or TRBD2 may be the D gene (5 bases each). The CDR3 runs 16 residues. V was pared by 4 bases and J by 0 bases, with 14 bases between. The germline gives CDR1 KGHDR, CDR2 SFDVKD. Written as DNA, the CDR3 is TGTGCCACCAGTGAGGGGGACGGAGAGTACCAAGAGACCCAGTACTTC. As protein: CATSEGDGEYQETQYF.

About this clonotype itself: The conserved closing phenylalanine or tryptophan is absent in this CDR3, likely reflecting a read error. It is unclear where the CDR3 begins or ends on the DNA, so no DNA is shown, and the CDR3 is as TCRdb lists it. This chain joins TRBV10-3 and TRBJ2-2; the table names TRBD1, a call not compared with the DNA. Germline assignment: CDR1 ENHRY and CDR2 SYGVKD. The CDR3 spans 10 residues, counting both ends. The CDR3 protein is CAISDQWGTG.

J is TRBJ1-2 and V is TRBV10-3, with D possibly matching TRBD1 (5 bases). V gave up 4 bases and J gave up 4 bases, with 16 bases separating them. This CDR3 spans 15 amino acids. CDR1 is ENHRY, CDR2 SYGVKD, per germline. CDR3 coding DNA: TGTGCCATCAGTGGGGGGGGTGACACTGGCTATGGCTACACCTTC. Protein product: CAISGGGDTGYGYTF.

V usage is TRBV11-3 and J usage is TRBJ2-5; 9 bases line up with TRBD2. Looked up from germline, CDR1 is SGHNT and CDR2 is YENEEA. This CDR3 contains 18 residues. V gave up 1 base and J gave up 5 bases; unmatched junction bases: 14. Here the CDR3 DNA reads TGTGCCAGCAGCTTAGTAGGCGTTAGCGGGGGTTATTGGGAGACCCAGTACTTC. This sequence encodes CASSLVGVSGGYWETQYF. Based on the CDR3 plus reference TRBV11-3 and TRBJ2-5, the full variable domain is EAGVVQSPRYKIIEKKQPVAFWCNPISGHNTLYWYLQNLGQGPELLIRYENEEAVDDSQLPKDRFSAERLKGVDSTLKIQPAELGDSAVYLCASSLVGVSGGYWETQYFGPGTRLLVL.

The gene calls are TRBV15 and TRBJ1-2, with D possibly being TRBD1 (5 bases). Germline V gives CDR1 LNHNV, CDR2 YYDKDF (reference sequence). The V end lost 2 bases, the J end lost 4 bases, and 11 bases lay between the germline ends. The CDR3 length is 14 residues. CDR3 nucleotides: TGTGCCACCAGCAGACGGGGCCTAAGCTATGGCTACACCTTC. Translated: CATSRRGLSYGYTF.

V usage is TRBV15 and J usage is TRBJ1-6; weak D call: TRBD1 (6 bases). From germline, CDR1 is LNHNV and CDR2 YYDKDF (reference sequence). Trimming removed 2 bases at V and 7 bases at J, with 9 bases between. This CDR3 has 14 residues. The chain's CDR3 is CATSRSGQNSPLHF. The CDR3 region has the DNA TGTGCCACCAGCAGATCCGGACAGAATTCACCCCTCCACTTT.

Written as DNA, the CDR3 is TGTGCCAGCAGCTTGGTAGGGGACGGGGCCAACGTCCTGACTTTC. Its protein product is CASSLVGDGANVLTF. This chain joins TRBV7-9 and TRBJ2-6; either TRBD1 or TRBD2 may supply D (5 bases each). From germline, CDR1 is SEHNR and CDR2 FQNEAQ (reference sequence). The V gene lost 3 bases and the J gene lost 4 bases, with 10 bases spanning the gap. CDR3 size: 15 residues.

This clonotype was observed many times. The rearrangement joins TRBV20-1 to TRBJ2-7; no firm D call. CDR1 and CDR2 from the germline V gene are DFQATT and SNEGSKA (reference sequence). This CDR3 comprises 13 residues. Trimming removed 8 bases at V and 5 bases at J, with 19 bases between. The CDR3 DNA sequence: TGCAGTACTGGGGATCGGTCGTCCGACGAGCAGTACTTC. Translation gives CSTGDRSSDEQYF.

A single count supports this clonotype. One end of the junction is discordant with germline, which a read error may explain. V and J are TRBV20-1 and TRBJ2-5; 9 bases agree with TRBD2. Germline CDR1 reads DFQATT; CDR2 reads SNEGSKA (reference sequence). The CDR3 has 15 residues. The CDR3 is CGAERREGSADTQYF. In DNA form, the CDR3 reads TGCGGTGCTGAGCGGCGGGAGGGAAGTGCAGATACGCAGTACTTC.

This chain connects TRBV29-1 to TRBJ1-2, with a possible D match to TRBD1 (6 bases). Germline loops: CDR1 SQVTM, CDR2 ANQGSEA. The length of the CDR3 is 10 residues. Trimming removed 7 bases at V and 13 bases at J, with 16 bases between. CDR3 in amino acids: CSGGGGLCTF. CDR3 sequence (DNA): TGCAGCGGGGGTGGGGGGCTCTGCACCTTC.

The gene calls are TRBV7-9 and TRBJ2-1, with 10 bases matching TRBD2. Near its end, the DNA agrees better with TRBJ2-7, so the J call may be wrong. Looked up from germline, CDR1 is SEHNR and CDR2 is FQNEAQ (reference sequence). The CDR3 runs 14 residues. The DNA of the CDR3 is TGTGCCAGCAGTTCAAGCGGGAGGGGGAATGAGCAGTACTTC. Its protein product is CASSSSGRGNEQYF.

The V call is TRBV20-1, the J call TRBJ2-5; D uncertain. CDR1 and CDR2 (germline): DFQATT, SNEGSKA (reference sequence). The CDR3 has 12 residues. CDR3: CRVSSMGETQYF. In DNA form, the CDR3 reads TGCAGAGTTTCATCGATGGGGGAGACCCAGTACTTC.

This clonotype occurred many times. The V and J genes are TRBV7-2 and TRBJ1-6; D perhaps matches TRBD1 (5 bases). This CDR3 comprises 13 residues. Germline V CDR1 and CDR2: SGHTA, FQGNSA. Trimming cost V 5 bases and J 14 bases, with 16 bases left between them. The CDR3 DNA reads TGTGCCAGCAGCCTTAGACGGGGCCCCACCCTCCACTTT. Its translation: CASSLRRGPTLHF.

The rearrangement uses TRBV9 and TRBJ2-5; the match to TRBD2 covers 9 bases. The end of the DNA aligns better with TRBJ2-1, so the J call may be wrong. Looked up from germline, CDR1 is SGDLS and CDR2 is YYNGEE. CDR3 size: 15 residues. The CDR3 nucleotides are TGTGCCAGCAGCGTAAGCCTAGCGGGGTACAATGAGCAGTTCTTC. Translation: CASSVSLAGYNEQFF.

This clonotype was found many times. This chain links TRBV7-3 with TRBJ1-1, with no clear D. Germline CDR1 is SGHTA and CDR2 is FQGTGA. V gave up 4 bases and J gave up 1 base, with 10 bases separating them. This CDR3 has 14 amino acids. The CDR3 DNA reads as TGTGCCAGCAGCTCCTCTGCCAGGAACACTGAAGCTTTCTTT. It codes for CASSSSARNTEAFF. Supplemented by reference TRBV7-3 and TRBJ1-1, the full variable domain reads GAGVSQTPSNKVTEKGKYVELRCDPISGHTALYWYRQSLGQGPEFLIYFQGTGAADDSGLPNDRFFAVRPEGSVSTLKIQRTERGDSAVYLCASSSSARNTEAFFGQGTRLTVV.

There are many counts of this clonotype. The chain employs TRBV7-6 and TRBJ2-7; tentatively, D is TRBD2 (6 bases). V lost 5 bases, J lost 4 bases, and 9 bases lay in between. The germline V gene encodes CDR1 SGHVS and CDR2 FNYEAQ. The CDR3 runs 12 residues. The CDR3 protein is CASSRGTYEQYF. CDR3 coding DNA: TGTGCCAGCAGCCGTGGGACTTACGAGCAGTACTTC.

Note on this clonotype: Since the CDR3 does not end with the conserved phenylalanine or tryptophan, this likely comes from a read error. The chain links TRBV6-5 to TRBJ2-7; 8 bases line up with TRBD2. Germline loops: CDR1 MNHEY, CDR2 SVGAGI. With 7 bases clipped from V and 6 bases from J, the junction kept 8 bases outside the gene matches. This CDR3 spans 13 amino acids. The CDR3 region has the DNA TGTGCCAGCATCGGGACTAGTCATTCCGAGCAGTACCTC. This gives the protein CASIGTSHSEQYL.

The gene calls are TRBV20-1 and TRBJ2-1; D not resolved. Germline assignment: CDR1 DFQATT and CDR2 SNEGSKA (reference sequence). This CDR3 has 11 amino acids. Deletions cut 0 bases from V and 10 bases from J, with 7 bases between. For the CDR3, the DNA is TGCAGTGCTAGAGAGGAGCGAGAGCAGTTCTTC. Translating gives CSAREEREQFF.

Note on this clonotype: Likely a read error: the CDR3 ends without its conserved phenylalanine or tryptophan. The DNA is left out, because the CDR3 cannot be placed on it with certainty; the CDR3 is given as TCRdb lists it. The rearrangement uses TRBV2 and TRBJ1-2; the table calls TRBD1, which could not be checked here. The CDR3 is 8 residues long, counting both termini. The germline V gene has CDR1 SNHLY and CDR2 FYNNEI. CDR3 protein: CASSETGA.

The chain recombines TRBV10-3 with TRBJ1-1; unclear D gene. Per the germline V gene, CDR1 is ENHRY and CDR2 is SYGVKD. The CDR3 sequence is 15 residues long. V dropped 4 bases and J dropped 4 bases, with 16 bases sitting between them. The CDR3 DNA sequence: TGTGCCATCAGTGTGGGAGGAGGAGCAATCACTGAAGCTTTCTTT. Translation gives CAISVGGGAITEAFF.

The CDR3: CSASPSHNEQYF. The CDR3 bases are TGCAGTGCTAGTCCCAGTCACAATGAGCAGTACTTC. The chain recombines TRBV20-1 with TRBJ2-7; no reliable D call. Germline V gene lookup returns CDR1 DFQATT and CDR2 SNEGSKA (reference sequence). The CDR3 contains 12 residues. The V end was cut by 3 bases, the J end by 7 bases, with 13 bases between.

Comments on this clonotype: This may be a read error: a much more frequent sequence differs by one nucleotide. The chain joins TRBV5-1 to TRBJ2-7; TRBD1 matches 7 bases. This CDR3 is built from 13 residues. The germline gives CDR1 SGHRS, CDR2 YFSETQ. The CDR3 coding sequence is TGCGCCGGCAGCCCGGACAGGTCTGAAGAGCAGTACTTC. Protein sequence: CAGSPDRSEEQYF.

The CDR3, as DNA: TGTGCCAGCAGTTTTGGGGGGAGTTTGGTCGAGACCCAGTACTTC. Translating it yields CASSFGGSLVETQYF. V is TRBV12-3 or TRBV12-4 and J is TRBJ2-5; D perhaps matches TRBD2 (6 bases). CDR3 length equals 15 residues. V dropped 3 bases and J dropped 5 bases, with 16 bases sitting between them.

In its sample, this clonotype was seen once. The junction departs from germline at one end; a sequencing error may be responsible. The chain uses TRBV4-3 and TRBJ1-3, with D unclear. The germline CDR1 and CDR2 sequences are LGHNA and YSLEER. This CDR3 spans 14 amino acids. The CDR3 coding sequence is TGCGCCAGCAGCGCCGGTTTCTCTGGAAGCACCATATATTTT. As protein: CASSAGFSGSTIYF.

The V call is TRBV12-3 or TRBV12-4, the J call TRBJ1-2; no definite D call. This CDR3 is 13 amino acids long. V gave up 2 bases and J gave up 8 bases, with 12 bases separating them. CDR3 protein: CASSLSWGDGYTF. For the CDR3, the DNA is TGTGCCAGCAGTTTATCCTGGGGAGACGGCTACACCTTC.